These 32 T cell receptor beta chains share one sample of origin, sequenced in a study of cytomegalovirus exposure and HLA in healthy donors. Amplification used 60 Vbeta primers and 13 Jbeta primers. Profiled with immunoSEQ multiplex PCR; TCRdb holds only in-frame clones, not every one. Of nearly 100,000 clones listed, 65% to 85% were seen once; the top ten hold under 20%. The sequenced material came from PBMCs. These receptor sequences come from a woman aged 60-75 years in good health and CMV-seropositive.

V is TRBV28 and J is TRBJ1-1; a weak D match, TRBD1 (5 bases). This CDR3 is 12 amino acids long. Trimming shortened V by 6 bases and J by 5 bases, and 10 bases separated the two germline ends. Germline V gene sequence: CDR1 MDHEN, CDR2 SYDVKM. The CDR3 sequence is CASRGLRTEAFF. CDR3 in DNA: TGTGCCAGCAGGGGGCTCAGAACTGAAGCTTTCTTT.

The chain uses TRBV6-5 and TRBJ2-3, with a possible D match to TRBD1 (6 bases). With 0 bases removed from V and 5 bases from J, the gap between germline ends came to 12 bases. The CDR3 runs 15 residues. Germline CDR1 MNHEY, CDR2 SVGAGI. This chain's CDR3 is CASSYSPGVGDTQYF. As DNA, the CDR3 is TGTGCCAGCAGTTACTCACCAGGGGTGGGAGATACGCAGTATTTT.

This chain connects TRBV7-9 to TRBJ1-6; the D gene is possibly TRBD1 (6 bases). The CDR3 is made up of 15 amino acids. Per germline, CDR1 SEHNR and CDR2 FQNEAQ (reference sequence). The V gene lost 8 bases and the J gene lost 6 bases, with 17 bases spanning the gap. The CDR3 nucleotides are TGTGCCAGCCGCCGAAGGGACATCATTAATTCACCCCTCCACTTT. Protein: CASRRRDIINSPLHF. Looking up the rest from reference TRBV7-9 and TRBJ1-6 gives the full variable domain: DTGVSQNPRHKITKRGQNVTFRCDPISEHNRLYWYRQTLGQGPEFLTYFQNEAQLEKSRLLSDRFSAERPKGSFSTLEIQRTEQGDSAMYLCASRRRDIINSPLHFGNGTRLTVT.

This chain connects TRBV29-1 to TRBJ1-1, with 8 bases matching TRBD1. Germline V gene sequence: CDR1 SQVTM, CDR2 ANQGSEA. The CDR3 has 14 residues. Unmatched junction bases numbered 4, after V lost 3 bases and J lost 1 base. The CDR3 DNA reads as TGCAGCGTTGAGGTGGACAGGGAGAACACTGAAGCTTTCTTT. This sequence encodes CSVEVDRENTEAFF.

The sample holds one count of this clone. The genes are TRBV11-1 and TRBJ1-5, with D possibly being TRBD1 (5 bases). This CDR3 contains 13 residues. Germline values: CDR1 SGHAT, CDR2 FQDESV (reference sequence). V lost 5 bases and J 6 bases, leaving 11 bases between the germline ends. Here the CDR3 DNA reads TGTGCCAGCAGCCCAGGGAGGGCTCAGCCCCAGCATTTT. Encoded protein: CASSPGRAQPQHF.

This chain links TRBV11-2 with TRBJ2-1, with D possibly TRBD2 on 6 matching bases. CDR1 and CDR2 from the germline V gene are SGHAT and FQNNGV. Between the trimmed V and J ends, which lost 6 bases and 1 base, there was a span of 7 bases. The CDR3 extends over 13 amino acids. CDR3 amino acids: CASRLASYNEQFF. CDR3 in DNA: TGTGCCAGCAGACTAGCATCCTACAATGAGCAGTTCTTC.

This clone was counted once. This sequence joins TRBV2 and TRBJ2-5, with 9 positions matching TRBD2. Trimming took 9 bases from V and 3 from J; bases not matched to a gene: 5. There are 13 residues in the CDR3. Germline V CDR1 and CDR2: SNHLY, FYNNEI. CDR3 loop: CASSGSGEETQYF. CDR3 nucleotides: TGTGCCAGTAGCGGGAGTGGAGAAGAGACCCAGTACTTC.

This clone has just one count. The chain joins TRBV27 to TRBJ2-2, with 7 bases fitting TRBD2. CDR1 is MNHEY, CDR2 SMNVEV, per germline (reference sequence). V shed 5 bases, J shed 5 bases, and the junction held 11 bases outside the gene matches. CDR3 length: 16 residues. The CDR3 loop reads CASSPIAGTGTGELFF. CDR3 coding DNA: TGTGCCAGCAGTCCTATAGCGGGTACCGGAACCGGGGAGCTGTTTTTT.

The gene calls are TRBV25-1 and TRBJ1-2; D uncertain. From germline, CDR1 is MGHDK and CDR2 SYGVNS. This CDR3 spans 12 amino acids. V lost 4 bases, J lost 3 bases, and 6 bases lay in between. CDR3 nucleotide sequence: TGTGCCAGCAGTGGAGTATACTATGGCTACACCTTC. Translation: CASSGVYYGYTF.

The chain combines TRBV5-6 with TRBJ2-2, with D tentatively TRBD2 (6 bases). The CDR3 is 17 residues long. The V end lost 0 bases, the J end lost 6 bases, and 18 bases lay between the germline ends. CDR1 is SGHDT and CDR2 is YYEEEE in the germline V gene. The CDR3: CASSLGWDSIRSGELFF. Written as DNA, the CDR3 is TGTGCCAGCAGCTTGGGTTGGGACTCCATCCGCTCCGGGGAGCTGTTTTTT.

CDR3 residues: CASSLAGESYNEQFF. The CDR3 DNA sequence: TGTGCCAGCAGCTTAGCGGGAGAAAGCTACAATGAGCAGTTCTTC. The chain has TRBV5-4 and TRBJ2-1; 8 nucleotides align to TRBD2. V shed 2 bases, J shed 3 bases, and the junction held 4 bases outside the gene matches. The CDR3 totals 15 residues. CDR1 is SGHNT, CDR2 YYREEE, per germline (reference sequence).

The chain links TRBV5-1 to TRBJ2-3, with 8 bases matching TRBD1. Germline V gene sequence: CDR1 SGHRS, CDR2 YFSETQ. The CDR3 consists of 15 residues. Trimming removed 6 bases from V and 4 bases from J; junction bases left unmatched: 10. CDR3 loop: CASTRTGMGADTQYF. The CDR3 DNA follows: TGCGCCAGCACACGGACAGGGATGGGGGCAGATACGCAGTATTTT.

The rearrangement links TRBV14 to TRBJ2-2; perhaps TRBD2 as D (6 bases). This CDR3 has 17 amino acids. V dropped 4 bases and J dropped 5 bases, with 20 bases sitting between them. From germline, CDR1 is SGHDN and CDR2 FVKESK. The CDR3 is CASSPHLAQVSTGELFF. CDR3 coding DNA: TGTGCCAGCAGCCCCCACCTAGCGCAGGTATCGACCGGGGAGCTGTTTTTT.

The rearrangement uses TRBV7-2 and TRBJ2-1, with 9 bases fitting TRBD2. CDR3 length: 14 amino acids. The J segment lost 3 bases and the V segment lost 5 bases, leaving 2 bases of the junction unmatched. Germline assignment: CDR1 SGHTA and CDR2 FQGNSA. CDR3 nucleotides: TGTGCCAGCAGCGTTAGCGGGAGCTACAATGAGCAGTTCTTC. Translated, it gives CASSVSGSYNEQFF.

The chain employs TRBV5-1 and TRBJ1-4; no clear D gene. Trimming removed 4 bases at V and 7 bases at J, with 14 bases between. The CDR3 is made up of 14 amino acids. Germline CDR1 and CDR2: SGHRS and YFSETQ. The CDR3 loop is CASSPGLPGEKLFF. The CDR3 DNA is TGCGCCAGCAGCCCGGGTCTCCCGGGTGAAAAACTGTTTTTT.

The chain employs TRBV5-1 and TRBJ2-1; tentative D call: TRBD2 (5 bases). The CDR3 runs 14 residues. The germline V and J ends were trimmed by 3 bases and 5 bases, with 12 bases remaining between them. Per the germline V gene, CDR1 is SGHRS and CDR2 is YFSETQ. CDR3 sequence: CASSSGSSNNEQFF. CDR3 DNA: TGCGCCAGCAGCTCGGGAAGCAGCAACAATGAGCAGTTCTTC.

In its sample, this clone was seen a few times. V gene TRBV2 combines with J gene TRBJ1-2; D not certain. Trimming left V 8 bases short and J 1 base short, with 11 bases between. Germline V gene data show CDR1 as SNHLY and CDR2 as FYNNEI. The CDR3 contains 13 residues. The CDR3 nucleotides read TGTGCCAGCGCCCCCCCTAATAACTATGGCTACACCTTC. Translation gives CASAPPNNYGYTF.

This chain joins TRBV6-6 and TRBJ1-5; 8 bases line up with TRBD1. The V gene's germline CDR1 is MNHNY and CDR2 SVGAGI (reference sequence). This CDR3 contains 16 residues. After removal of 4 bases from V and 4 bases from J, the junction contained 9 bases not matched to a gene. CDR3 protein: CASSSAGTGSNQPQHF. Here the CDR3 DNA reads TGTGCCAGCAGTTCCGCCGGGACAGGATCGAATCAGCCCCAGCATTTT.

This clone was detected a few times. The gene calls are TRBV9 and TRBJ1-1, with a possible D match to TRBD1 (5 bases). This CDR3 has 15 residues. V dropped 2 bases and J dropped 5 bases, with 16 bases sitting between them. Germline V gives CDR1 SGDLS, CDR2 YYNGEE. Here the CDR3 reads CASSVQGRTGTEAFF. The CDR3, as DNA: TGTGCCAGCAGCGTGCAGGGCCGAACCGGAACTGAAGCTTTCTTT.

This clone occurred once. The gene calls are TRBV5-4 and TRBJ2-7, with no clear D. The CDR3 totals 13 residues. Germline V gene lookup returns CDR1 SGHNT and CDR2 YYREEE (reference sequence). V lost 1 base, J lost 0 bases, and 5 bases lay in between. Here the CDR3 DNA reads TGTGCCAGCAGCTTGACCAGCTCCTACGAGCAGTACTTC. It specifies CASSLTSSYEQYF.

The chain carries TRBV5-1 and TRBJ2-7, with D possibly being TRBD1 (6 bases). With 1 base removed from V and 2 bases from J, the gap between germline ends came to 13 bases. This CDR3 contains 15 residues. The germline V gene has CDR1 SGHRS and CDR2 YFSETQ. The CDR3 region is CASSLTGTSPYEQYF. CDR3 DNA sequence: TGCGCCAGCAGCTTGACCGGGACAAGTCCCTACGAGCAGTACTTC.

This clone has only a few counts. This chain joins TRBV5-1 and TRBJ2-7; D not certain. Trimming removed 4 bases at V and 2 bases at J, with 16 bases between. This CDR3 region has 15 residues. The germline V gene has CDR1 SGHRS and CDR2 YFSETQ. The CDR3 protein is CASSEFIPPTYEQYF. CDR3 coding DNA: TGCGCCAGCAGCGAATTTATACCCCCTACCTACGAGCAGTACTTC.

The chain uses TRBV6-1 and TRBJ2-2; the D gene is possibly TRBD2 (6 bases). The CDR3 totals 15 residues. Trimming stripped 4 bases from V and 5 bases from J, with 14 bases between. Germline loops: CDR1 MNHNS, CDR2 SASEGT. The CDR3 nucleotides are TGTGCCAGCAGTGCGGTTCCAGGAGGGACCGGGGAGCTGTTTTTT. Translated: CASSAVPGGTGELFF.

The J gene is TRBJ1-2, the V gene TRBV28; 7 bases are shared with TRBD1. The germline CDR1 and CDR2 sequences are MDHEN and SYDVKM. The CDR3 loop spans 14 amino acids. Unmatched junction bases numbered 9, after V lost 7 bases and J lost 4 bases. The DNA of the CDR3 is TGTGCCAGCAACAAGGACAGGAAGGGCTATGGCTACACCTTC. Its translation: CASNKDRKGYGYTF.

This clone came up a few times. The chain is built from TRBV9 and TRBJ2-7, with D unclear. The CDR3 spans 13 residues. V lost 3 bases and J lost 2, with 9 bases in between. Germline V gives CDR1 SGDLS, CDR2 YYNGEE. This CDR3 reads CASSGPSPYEQYF. CDR3 coding DNA: TGTGCCAGCAGCGGGCCCTCCCCCTACGAGCAGTACTTC.

The V and J genes are TRBV5-1 and TRBJ2-4, with a weak D call TRBD1 (8 bases). V dropped 4 bases and J dropped 8 bases, with 16 bases sitting between them. Germline CDR1 is SGHRS and CDR2 is YFSETQ. The length of the CDR3 is 14 residues. In nucleotides, the CDR3 is TGCGCCAGCAGCCATACAGGGGGGAGGGACATTCAGTACTTC. Amino acid sequence: CASSHTGGRDIQYF.

This clone has just a few counts. The chain has TRBV4-1 and TRBJ1-4; 8 bases map to TRBD1. The CDR3 loop spans 14 amino acids. CDR1 is MGHRA, CDR2 YSYEKL, per germline. After removal of 4 bases from V and 4 bases from J, the junction contained 2 bases not matched to a gene. The CDR3 loop reads CASSPGQGNEKLFF. The CDR3 nucleotides read TGCGCCAGCAGCCCCGGACAGGGTAATGAAAAACTGTTTTTT.

This clone was seen only once. This rearrangement joins TRBV15 to TRBJ2-5, with D possibly being TRBD1 or TRBD2 (5 bases each). The J call is in doubt because the DNA end fits TRBJ2-7 better. Germline CDR1 LNHNV, CDR2 YYDKDF (reference sequence). The length of the CDR3 is 15 residues. The CDR3 region is CATSRAIASGGEQYF. In DNA form, the CDR3 reads TGTGCCACCAGCAGAGCAATCGCCTCTGGGGGCGAGCAGTACTTC.

The V gene is TRBV28, the J gene TRBJ2-7, with a weak D call TRBD1 (5 bases). There are 18 residues in the CDR3. Trimming removed 3 bases at V and 0 bases at J, with 21 bases between. Germline loops: CDR1 MDHEN, CDR2 SYDVKM. For the CDR3, the DNA is TGTGCCAGCAGTTTTTTTGACAGTAGGGTCTCTGACTCCTACGAGCAGTACTTC. It is translated as CASSFFDSRVSDSYEQYF.

This rearrangement joins TRBV10-3 to TRBJ2-1; the match to TRBD2 covers 12 bases. The CDR3 runs to 16 residues. With 3 bases clipped from V and 8 bases from J, the junction kept 8 bases outside the gene matches. Germline CDR1 and CDR2: ENHRY and SYGVKD. CDR3 bases: TGTGCCATCAGTGACCCTGGACTAGCGGGAATCTATGAGCAGTTCTTC. It specifies CAISDPGLAGIYEQFF.

This clone has only a few counts. The rearrangement joins TRBV5-1 to TRBJ1-1; 7 bases align to TRBD1. V was clipped by 5 bases and J by 1 base; unmatched bases: 5. Looked up from germline, CDR1 is SGHRS and CDR2 is YFSETQ. The CDR3 contains 14 residues. The CDR3 nucleotides read TGCGCCAGCAGTAGGACAGGCCCGAACACTGAAGCTTTCTTT. Its translation: CASSRTGPNTEAFF.

The chain couples TRBV9 to TRBJ2-2; D ambiguous. The V gene's germline CDR1 is SGDLS and CDR2 YYNGEE. This CDR3 is 12 amino acids long. Deletions cut 4 bases from V and 5 bases from J, with 6 bases between. The CDR3 DNA follows: TGTGCCAGCAGCAGCATTACCGGGGAGCTGTTTTTT. It translates to CASSSITGELFF.